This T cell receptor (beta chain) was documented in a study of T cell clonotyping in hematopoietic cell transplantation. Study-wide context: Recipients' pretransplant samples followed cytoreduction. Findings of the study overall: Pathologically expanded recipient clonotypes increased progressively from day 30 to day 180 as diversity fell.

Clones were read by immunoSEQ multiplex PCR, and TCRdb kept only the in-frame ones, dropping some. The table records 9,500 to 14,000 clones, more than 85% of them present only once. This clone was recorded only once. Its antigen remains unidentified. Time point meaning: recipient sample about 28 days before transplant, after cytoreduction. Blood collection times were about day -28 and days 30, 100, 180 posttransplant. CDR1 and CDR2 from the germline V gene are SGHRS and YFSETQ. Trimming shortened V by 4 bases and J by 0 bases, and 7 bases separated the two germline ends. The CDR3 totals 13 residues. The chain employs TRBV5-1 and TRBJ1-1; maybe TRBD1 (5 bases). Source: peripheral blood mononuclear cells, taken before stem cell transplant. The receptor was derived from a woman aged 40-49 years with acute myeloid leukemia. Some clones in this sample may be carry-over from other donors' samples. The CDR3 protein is CASSIQVNTEAFF. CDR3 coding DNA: TGCGCCAGCAGCATACAGGTGAACACTGAAGCTTTCTTT.